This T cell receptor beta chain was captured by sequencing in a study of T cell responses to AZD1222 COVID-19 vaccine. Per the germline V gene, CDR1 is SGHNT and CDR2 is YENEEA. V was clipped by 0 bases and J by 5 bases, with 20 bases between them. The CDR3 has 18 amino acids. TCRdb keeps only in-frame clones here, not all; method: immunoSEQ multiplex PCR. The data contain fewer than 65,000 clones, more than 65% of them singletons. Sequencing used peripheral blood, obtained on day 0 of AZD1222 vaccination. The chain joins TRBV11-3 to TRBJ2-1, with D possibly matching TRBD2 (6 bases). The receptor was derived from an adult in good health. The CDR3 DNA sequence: TGTGCCAGCAGCTTAGATCAGGCTGGGTCTAGCGAGAACAATGAGCAGTTCTTC. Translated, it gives CASSLDQAGSSENNEQFF.